The 4 T cell receptor beta chains reported below all come from one sample, sequenced in a study of shared T cell receptors in the human thymus. Measured with immunoSEQ multiplex PCR; TCRdb has only the in-frame clones, and not every one. The sample shows some 660,000 clones, 80% to 90% of them seen only once. The same data also contributed to another study, on human thymus T cells.

Sequencing used thymocytes. Receptors originate from a boy younger than two with a congenital heart defect.

The V call is TRBV6-1, the J call TRBJ1-1; TRBD1 aligns across 8 bases. V shed 4 bases, J shed 0 bases, and the junction held 4 bases outside the gene matches. Germline values: CDR1 MNHNS, CDR2 SASEGT. This CDR3 has 15 amino acids. This CDR3 reads CASSAEDRVNTEAFF. The CDR3, as DNA: TGTGCCAGCAGTGCAGAGGACAGGGTGAACACTGAAGCTTTCTTT.

CDR3 residues: CASSHRGSNQPQHF. CDR3 bases: TGTGCCAGCAGCCACAGGGGGTCCAATCAGCCCCAGCATTTT. J is TRBJ1-5 and V is TRBV7-2, with TRBD1 matching over 8 bases. The CDR3 has 14 residues. CDR1 is SGHTA and CDR2 is FQGNSA in the germline V gene. V gave up 5 bases and J gave up 3 bases; unmatched junction bases: 3.

CDR3 bases: TGTGCCACCAGCAGAGATAGGGGCGGTGAAGGCTACACCTTC. The encoded protein is CATSRDRGGEGYTF. The V call is TRBV15, the J call TRBJ1-2, with D tentatively TRBD1 (5 bases). Germline loops: CDR1 LNHNV, CDR2 YYDKDF (reference sequence). Trimming removed 0 bases at V and 8 bases at J, with 13 bases between. CDR3 length: 14 amino acids.

J is TRBJ2-3 and V is TRBV7-9; 12 bases fit TRBD2. Germline CDR1 is SEHNR and CDR2 is FQNEAQ (reference sequence). Germline trimming cut 6 bases from V and 3 bases from J; bases unmatched to any gene: 7. This CDR3 contains 16 residues. This CDR3 is CASRETSGGRTDTQYF. DNA of the CDR3: TGTGCCAGCAGGGAAACTAGCGGGGGGAGGACAGATACGCAGTATTTT.